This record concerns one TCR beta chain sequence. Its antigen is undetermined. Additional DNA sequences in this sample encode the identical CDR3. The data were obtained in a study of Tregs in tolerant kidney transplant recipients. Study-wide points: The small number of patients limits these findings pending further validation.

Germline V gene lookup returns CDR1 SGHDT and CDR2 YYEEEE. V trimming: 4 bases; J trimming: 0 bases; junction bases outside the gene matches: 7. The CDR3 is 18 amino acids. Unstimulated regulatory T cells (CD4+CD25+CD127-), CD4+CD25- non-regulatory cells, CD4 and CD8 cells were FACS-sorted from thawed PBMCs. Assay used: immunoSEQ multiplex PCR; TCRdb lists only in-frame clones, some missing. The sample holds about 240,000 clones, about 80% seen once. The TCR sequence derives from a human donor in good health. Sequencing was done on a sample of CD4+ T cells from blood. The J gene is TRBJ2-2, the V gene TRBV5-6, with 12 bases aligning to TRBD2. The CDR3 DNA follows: TGTGCCAGCAGCCCGGGACTAGCGGGCCGTTCGAACACCGGGGAGCTGTTTTTT. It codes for CASSPGLAGRSNTGELFF. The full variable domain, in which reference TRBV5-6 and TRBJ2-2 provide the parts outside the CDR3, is DAGVTQSPTHLIKTRGQQVTLRCSPKSGHDTVSWYQQALGQGPQFIFQYYEEEERQRGNFPDRFSGHQFPNYSSELNVNALLLGDSALYLCASSPGLAGRSNTGELFFGEGSRLTVL.